This entry lists 5 T cell receptor beta chains sequenced from one sample in a study of T cells in Graves' hyperthyroidism and ophthalmopathy. There were TCR beta CDR3 regions amplified from RNA transcripts. First-round RT-PCR with HTBI primers amplified the TCR CDR3 region. TCRdb fed the multiplex PCR reads into MiXCR, producing one record per CDR3 protein. The table shows 700,000 to 950,000 distinct CDR3 sequences, with over 35% occurring only once. What was sequenced was blood. These receptors were collected from a woman between 40 and 55 years old with Graves' hyperthyroidism.

Of note for this clonotype: At one end, the junction sequence differs from germline, possibly due to a read error. J is TRBJ2-1 and V is TRBV7-7; 10 bases line up with TRBD1. CDR3 length: 16 amino acids. Germline assignment: CDR1 SSHAT and CDR2 FNYEAQ (reference sequence). CDR3 sequence (DNA): TGTGCTAGCAGCTTAGAAGGGACAGGGGCCTACAATGAGCAGTTCTTC. Translating it yields CASSLEGTGAYNEQFF.

The chain joins TRBV7-9 to TRBJ1-6; 8 positions agree with TRBD1. The ends lost 4 bases at V and 5 bases at J; junction bases unmatched: 1. This CDR3 region has 14 residues. Germline CDR1 and CDR2: SEHNR and FQNEAQ (reference sequence). The DNA for the CDR3 is TGTGCCAGCAGCTGGACAGGGCATAATTCACCCCTCCACTTT. It specifies CASSWTGHNSPLHF.

This clonotype came up many times. The rearrangement links TRBV15 to TRBJ1-1, with D unclear. V was clipped by 1 base and J by 0 bases, with 9 bases between them. CDR3 size: 15 residues. Germline CDR1 and CDR2: LNHNV and YYDKDF (reference sequence). The CDR3, as DNA: TGTGCCACCAGCAGAGGCGGTAACATGAACACTGAAGCTTTCTTT. It specifies CATSRGGNMNTEAFF.

The sample holds one count of this clonotype. V is TRBV7-9 and J is TRBJ2-7, with D perhaps given as TRBD1 or TRBD2 (5 bases each). The end of the DNA fits TRBJ2-1 better, so the J call may be wrong. The CDR3 spans 12 residues. Looked up from germline, CDR1 is SEHNR and CDR2 is FQNEAQ (reference sequence). CDR3 region: CASSLQGDEQFF. DNA of the CDR3: TGTGCCAGCAGCTTACAGGGAGACGAGCAGTTCTTC.

As regards this clonotype: A much larger clone lies one base from this, so it may be a read error. The CDR3 does not close with the conserved phenylalanine or tryptophan, likely indicating a read error. The rearrangement joins TRBV6-6 to TRBJ1-1; D uncertain. The ends were cut back, 6 bases at V and 3 bases at J, with 8 bases in the middle. The CDR3 has 12 amino acids. Germline V gene data show CDR1 as MNHNY and CDR2 as SVGAGI (reference sequence). The chain's CDR3 is CASRVSDTEAFL. The CDR3 nucleotides are TGTGCCAGCAGGGTGAGCGACACTGAAGCTTTCCTT.